The 17 T cell receptor beta chains presented below share a single source sample, sequenced in a study of read filtering for tumor transcriptome and immune sequencing. From approximately 430 ng of RNA, a library with molecular barcoded alpha/delta and beta/gamma adaptors was made. Via MiXCR, TCRdb re-called the reads, giving one row per CDR3 protein. Of around 130,000 distinct CDR3 sequences in the sample, about 12% were seen once. The source material was a population of CD138-negative cells sorted from bone marrow. These receptors were collected from a donor aged 40 or older with multiple myeloma.

This chain uses TRBV7-9 with TRBJ2-1; D remains ambiguous. Per the germline V gene, CDR1 is SEHNR and CDR2 is FQNEAQ (reference sequence). V dropped 1 base and J dropped 2 bases, with 9 bases sitting between them. This CDR3 is built from 15 residues. The CDR3 nucleotides are TGTGCCAGCAGCTTAGAGTGGGAAGCCTACAATGAGCAGTTCTTC. It specifies CASSLEWEAYNEQFF.

This clonotype was recorded at least ten times. The chain uses TRBV12-3 or TRBV12-4 and TRBJ2-1; perhaps TRBD2 as D (6 bases). V was trimmed by 4 bases and J by 1 base, leaving 11 bases between them. The length of the CDR3 is 15 residues. Here the CDR3 DNA reads TGTGCCAGCAGTTCCCGGGAGAAGTCCTACAATGAGCAGTTCTTC. Amino acid sequence: CASSSREKSYNEQFF.

There are many counts of this clonotype. This chain joins TRBV11-3 and TRBJ2-2; 9 positions match TRBD1. The CDR3 spans 17 residues. Germline-derived CDR1 and CDR2 are SGHNT and YENEEA. With V trimmed by 4 bases and J by 3 bases, 9 bases remained unmatched. In DNA, the CDR3 is TGTGCCAGCAGCTCAAAGGCCGGGACAGGGTACACCGGGGAGCTGTTTTTT. Protein sequence: CASSSKAGTGYTGELFF.

V gene TRBV7-9 combines with J gene TRBJ2-7, with D perhaps TRBD1 (5 bases). Between the trimmed V and J ends, which lost 1 base and 2 bases, there was a span of 9 bases. Germline V CDR1 and CDR2: SEHNR, FQNEAQ (reference sequence). This CDR3 contains 14 residues. DNA for the CDR3: TGTGCCAGCAGCTTAGAGGGGCCCCCCTACGAGCAGTACTTC. Translation: CASSLEGPPYEQYF.

This clonotype was observed many times. The chain links TRBV7-8 to TRBJ2-3; TRBD2 matches 13 bases. Germline V gene lookup returns CDR1 SGHVS and CDR2 FQNEAQ. V shed 3 bases and J 4 bases; nucleotides not matched to a gene: 7. The CDR3 spans 17 residues. This CDR3 reads CASSFRLAGGLADTQYF. The CDR3 DNA reads as TGTGCCAGCAGCTTCCGACTAGCGGGAGGTTTGGCAGATACGCAGTATTTT.

This clonotype occurred many times. The chain combines TRBV4-1 with TRBJ2-1; the match to TRBD1 covers 9 bases. The germline V gene encodes CDR1 MGHRA and CDR2 YSYEKL. The CDR3 extends over 14 amino acids. V gave up 2 bases and J gave up 6 bases; unmatched junction bases: 2. The chain's CDR3 is CASSQRQGGNEQFF. In nucleotides, the CDR3 is TGCGCCAGCAGCCAAAGACAGGGGGGCAATGAGCAGTTCTTC.

This clonotype was recorded at least ten times. The J gene is TRBJ2-1, the V gene TRBV29-1; the match to TRBD2 covers 14 bases. Germline V gene sequence: CDR1 SQVTM, CDR2 ANQGSEA. CDR3 size: 15 residues. V lost 6 bases and J lost 7; bases outside the gene matches: 8. This CDR3 is CSVRPGLAGVNEQFF. The CDR3 region has the DNA TGCAGCGTAAGACCGGGACTAGCGGGAGTTAATGAGCAGTTCTTC.

This clonotype has at least ten counts. The J gene is TRBJ2-3, the V gene TRBV20-1; 15 nucleotides agree with TRBD2. CDR3 length: 17 residues. CDR1 is DFQATT and CDR2 is SNEGSKA in the germline V gene (reference sequence). The V and J ends lost 1 base and 4 bases, in that order; junction bases with no gene match: 6. CDR3 sequence reads: CSARVPGLAGGSDTQYF. The CDR3 coding sequence is TGCAGTGCTAGAGTCCCTGGACTAGCGGGAGGGTCAGATACGCAGTATTTT.

This clonotype was found many times. The rearrangement joins TRBV19 to TRBJ2-1; D is perhaps TRBD2 (6 bases). V was shortened by 6 bases and J by 5 bases, with 17 bases between the two germline ends. CDR3 length: 15 residues. Per germline, CDR1 LNHDA and CDR2 SQIVND (reference sequence). CDR3 bases: TGTGCCAGTAGCCCCGGGGGTTGGGGGGACAATGAGCAGTTCTTC. It specifies CASSPGGWGDNEQFF. The full variable domain, rest sourced from reference TRBV19 and TRBJ2-1, is DGGITQSPKYLFRKEGQNVTLSCEQNLNHDAMYWYRQDPGQGLRLIYYSQIVNDFQKGDIAEGYSVSREKKESFPLTVTSAQKNPTAFYLCASSPGGWGDNEQFFGPGTRLTVL.

The V and J genes are TRBV19 and TRBJ2-1; D unclear. V lost 8 bases to trimming and J lost 5 bases, with 10 bases between them. CDR3 length equals 12 residues. Per germline, CDR1 LNHDA and CDR2 SQIVND (reference sequence). The CDR3 bases are TGTGCCAGTCGCTTCAACGACAATGAGCAGTTCTTC. Residues: CASRFNDNEQFF.

Ten or more counts support this clonotype. The DNA of the CDR3 is TGTGCCAGCTCACCACAACACAGAGGGATCTACAATGAGCAGTTCTTC. It codes for CASSPQHRGIYNEQFF. This rearrangement joins TRBV18 to TRBJ2-1; perhaps TRBD2 as D (5 bases). CDR1 KGHSH and CDR2 LQKENI come from the germline V gene. With 1 base removed from V and 3 bases from J, the gap between germline ends came to 13 bases. The CDR3 consists of 16 residues.

This clonotype was counted ten times or more. A junction boundary mismatches the germline segment, possibly from a read error. The chain carries TRBV11-2 and TRBJ2-1; 7 bases line up with TRBD2. The CDR3 runs to 11 residues. Germline V CDR1 and CDR2: SGHAT, FQNNGV. The DNA for the CDR3 is TGTGCCAGCAGCTTAGGTGCGGGAGTGGCTTTC. Its translation is CASSLGAGVAF.

In this sample, this clonotype turned up many times. This chain links TRBV15 with TRBJ2-1; TRBD1 is a possible D gene (7 bases). The CDR3 spans 15 residues. Trimming left V 4 bases short and J 4 bases short, with 14 bases between. Germline CDR1 reads LNHNV; CDR2 reads YYDKDF (reference sequence). This CDR3 is CATSIGGGPYNEQFF. The CDR3 bases are TGTGCCACCAGCATAGGAGGGGGCCCATACAATGAGCAGTTCTTC.

This clonotype was seen repeatedly, ten times or more. DNA of the CDR3: TGCAGCGTTGCAGGTCTGGGCCCCCAGTACTTC. Protein sequence: CSVAGLGPQYF. The rearrangement uses TRBV29-1 and TRBJ2-5; no clear D. V was cut by 4 bases and J by 9 bases, with 12 bases left in between. Germline assignment: CDR1 SQVTM and CDR2 ANQGSEA. This CDR3 is 11 amino acids long.

This clonotype was counted at least ten times. The rearrangement uses TRBV20-1 and TRBJ1-1, with 7 bases lining up with TRBD1. V lost 3 bases, J lost 4 bases, and 8 bases stayed unmatched. Germline V gives CDR1 DFQATT, CDR2 SNEGSKA (reference sequence). The CDR3 runs to 14 residues. The CDR3 sequence: CSARKQGFGTEAFF. The CDR3 DNA reads as TGCAGTGCTAGGAAACAGGGGTTCGGCACTGAAGCTTTCTTT.

This clonotype showed up many times. This chain joins TRBV20-1 and TRBJ2-5; D is ambiguous. CDR3 size: 15 residues. Trimming took off 1 base at V and 2 bases at J, with 14 bases between the two ends. The V gene's germline CDR1 is DFQATT and CDR2 SNEGSKA (reference sequence). The CDR3 reads CSARGWFSEQETQYF. The DNA for the CDR3 is TGCAGTGCTAGAGGGTGGTTTTCGGAACAAGAGACCCAGTACTTC.

This clonotype was picked up many times. The chain employs TRBV7-9 and TRBJ1-5; 10 bases match TRBD1. Germline-derived CDR1 and CDR2 are SEHNR and FQNEAQ (reference sequence). V lost 5 bases, J lost 7 bases, and 8 bases stayed unmatched. The CDR3 is made up of 15 amino acids. DNA of the CDR3: TGTGCCAGCAGCCAAGACAGGGGGCGCGGGCAGCCCCAGCATTTT. Translated: CASSQDRGRGQPQHF.